The entry that follows covers one TCR beta chain sequence. The table lists this clonotype with many counts. Its antigen is currently not known. Base-call qualities are not available, and no considerably larger clone is one nucleotide away. The sample is drawn from a study of T cell repertoires in cytomegalovirus infection (dated by TCRdb to the late 2010s). For the study in its entirety: Because public TCR beta signatures pointed to carriage of CMV infection together with the matching HLA type, the HLA type of each donor mattered for the analysis.

Broader findings and caveats from the paper: The ex vivo response was dominated by HLA-C-restricted CMV-specific TCR beta clonotypes, which also provided the single most frequent clonotype in two of eight donors. In both this cohort and an independent approximately 350-donor cohort, the cumulative frequency of public TCR beta family members distinguished carriers of CMV infection plus the relevant HLA type.

Instrument used: Illumina HiSeq 1500. The public sequencing data were trimmed at Q25 with fastp and processed into clonotypes with MiXCR by TCRdb, which kept only in-frame beta chains. Records with the same CDR3 protein are collapsed into one entry carrying the most frequent genes and DNA. The sample records 400,000 to 550,000 distinct CDR3 sequences, 11% of which are singletons. In total, the top ten clones hold roughly 10% of the sample. The CDR3 spans 17 residues, from the cysteine through the phenylalanine. Only the CDR3 part of the read is kept: 51 bases, read in frame from the first base. CDR1 and CDR2, per the germline V gene, are MGHRA and YSYEKL. The junction shows trimming of 4 bases on V and 4 bases on J, and the gene matches do not reach 12 bases of it.

Sequenced sample: PBMCs. The chain was built from TRBV4-1 and TRBJ2-2, and 7 junctional nucleotides match TRBD1. The source of this sequence is a human donor in good health (CMV status not recorded). Some clones in this sample may be carry-over from other donors' samples. The sequenced DNA is TGCGCCAGCAGCCTCCCCGCCGCGCGACAGGGCACCGGGGAGCTGTTTTTT. This gives the protein CASSLPAARQGTGELFF.